The rows below give T cell receptor beta chains drawn from one sample of a study of HIV-infected patients and healthy controls. MiXCR was run by TCRdb on the 5' RACE reads, yielding one entry per CDR3 protein. The data contain thousands of distinct CDR3 sequences, about 5.8% of them seen just once; the ten biggest clones take up 6.5% to 8.5%. The sample consisted of blood. The receptors originated from an adult in good health. CDR3s include the opening cysteine and the closing phenylalanine or tryptophan. D genes are given only for firm matches. Where a row states a size, it is once, few, many or the class of an expanded clone; other rows omit it.

j_gene,d_gene,abundance,v_gene,CDR3nt,CDR3aa
TRBJ1-1,-,medium-sized,TRBV16,TGTGCCAGCAGCCGGGTCGGGCCGATGAACACTGAAGCTTTCTTT,CASSRVGPMNTEAFF
TRBJ2-7,TRBD2,medium-sized,TRBV28,TGTGCCAGCACCTTCCGACTAGCCGCAGGCTACGAGCAGTACTTC,CASTFRLAAGYEQYF
TRBJ2-1,TRBD2,-,TRBV6-6,TGTGCCAGCAGTGCGCGGGGGGTATCCTACAATGAGCAGTTCTTC,CASSARGVSYNEQFF
TRBJ2-1,-,many,TRBV9,TGTGCCAGCAGCGTAGCCCCCCTGGGGGGGCCTGAGAATGAGCAGTTCTTC,CASSVAPLGGPENEQFF
TRBJ1-1,-,medium-sized,TRBV2,TGTGCCAGCAGTGAACGGGGGTGGGGGACTGAAGCTTTCTTT,CASSERGWGTEAFF
TRBJ1-6,-,many,TRBV6-6,TGTGCCAGCAGTTACCTCGAAACAGGGCTATATAATTCACCCCTCCACTTT,CASSYLETGLYNSPLHF
TRBJ2-1,TRBD2,many,TRBV24-1,TGTGCCACCAGTGACACCGGGACTAGCGAACCTTACAATGAGCAGTTCTTC,CATSDTGTSEPYNEQFF
TRBJ2-7,TRBD2,-,TRBV5-1,TGCGCCAGCAGCTTGCTTACTAGCGGGGGGTTAAGCTCCTACGAGCAGTACTTC,CASSLLTSGGLSSYEQYF
TRBJ1-5,-,many,TRBV12-3/TRBV12-4,TGTGCCAGCAGTCGACAGGGCAATCAGCCCCAGCATTTT,CASSRQGNQPQHF
TRBJ2-3,TRBD1,-,TRBV9,TGTGCCAGCAGGCCCGGGACAGGGACCGATACGCAGTATTTT,CASRPGTGTDTQYF
TRBJ2-2,-,few,TRBV3-1,TGTGCCAGCAGCCAAGTTGTCCTCATGATCGGGGAGCTGTTTTTT,CASSQVVLMIGELFF
TRBJ2-1,TRBD1,many,TRBV7-9,TGTGCCAGCAGCACTTTAAGGGGACAGGGGTCAAATGAGCAGTTCTTC,CASSTLRGQGSNEQFF
TRBJ1-1,TRBD1,medium-sized,TRBV3-1,TGTGCCAGCAGCCAAGGTCAGGGGGTCACTGAAGCTTTCTTT,CASSQGQGVTEAFF
TRBJ1-5,-,many,TRBV19,TGTGCCAGTAGTACTCAAAGGGTCCACAAACTTTTAAATCAGCCCCAGCATTTT,CASSTQRVHKLLNQPQHF
TRBJ2-7,-,many,TRBV7-9,TGTGCCAGCAGCTTATGGACAGTCTCCTACGAGCAGTACTTC,CASSLWTVSYEQYF
TRBJ2-3,-,medium-sized,TRBV15,TGTGCCACCAGCAGAGACGGGGGCTTCACAGATACGCAGTATTTT,CATSRDGGFTDTQYF
TRBJ2-6,-,many,TRBV5-4,TGTGCCAGCAGCTTGGAGTCGGGGGCCAACGTCCTGACTTTC,CASSLESGANVLTF
TRBJ2-1,-,medium-sized,TRBV27,TGTGCCAGCAGTTTGGCCAATGAGCAGTTCTTC,CASSLANEQFF
TRBJ2-7,-,many,TRBV12-3/TRBV12-4,TGTGCCAGCAGTTTTGCGGGCTACGAGCAGTACTTC,CASSFAGYEQYF
TRBJ2-3,TRBD2,-,TRBV29-1,TGCAGCGTTGATCAGCGGGGGAGCACAGATACGCAGTATTTT,CSVDQRGSTDTQYF
TRBJ2-5,-,many,TRBV7-2,TGTGCCAGCAGCGGCGACAGGCGACAAGAGACCCAGTACTTC,CASSGDRRQETQYF
TRBJ2-5,-,many,TRBV6-5,TGTGCCAGCAGTGGAGTCCAAGAGACCCAGTACTTC,CASSGVQETQYF
TRBJ2-2,-,few,TRBV19,TGTGCCAGTAGTATGGGGGGGCCCGGGGAGCTGTTTTTT,CASSMGGPGELFF
TRBJ2-1,-,many,TRBV7-6,TGTGCCAGCAGCTTGGACGGGAATAGCTACAATGAGCAGTTCTTC,CASSLDGNSYNEQFF
TRBJ2-1,-,many,TRBV6-6,TGTGCCAGCAGGACAGAGAGCTCCTACAATGAGCAGTTCTTC,CASRTESSYNEQFF
TRBJ2-1,-,medium-sized,TRBV28,TGTGCCAGCAGTCTTCAACTAGCCTCCTACAATGAGCAGTTCTTC,CASSLQLASYNEQFF
TRBJ2-2,TRBD1,medium-sized,TRBV4-1,TGCGCCAGCAGCCAAGATAGGGAATCAGGGGGCACCAACACCGGGGAGCTGTTTTTT,CASSQDRESGGTNTGELFF
TRBJ2-3,-,many,TRBV11-2,TGTGCCAGCAGCTCGACTGGGAGGTGGGACACAGATACGCAGTATTTT,CASSSTGRWDTDTQYF
TRBJ2-2,-,medium-sized,TRBV25-1,TGTGCCAGCAGTGGACAGGCGAACACCGGGGAGCTGTTTTTT,CASSGQANTGELFF
TRBJ1-2,-,many,TRBV11-2,TGTGCCAGCAGCCCCAGCGGGGGAGGTACCTATGGCTACACCTTC,CASSPSGGGTYGYTF
TRBJ2-3,-,many,TRBV6-5,TGTGCCAGCAGCCCGACCTTACGGGCTAGCACAGATACGCAGTATTTT,CASSPTLRASTDTQYF
TRBJ2-7,-,few,TRBV20-1,TGCAGTGCTAGAAGCTCCTACGAGCAGTACTTC,CSARSSYEQYF
TRBJ2-7,-,medium-sized,TRBV11-2,TGTGCCAGCAGCTTAGATCCACAGCCCTACGAGCAGTACTTC,CASSLDPQPYEQYF
TRBJ2-1,-,medium-sized,TRBV6-2/TRBV6-3,TGTGCCAGCAGTTACCGTATGGCGGGGAGCTCCTACAATGAGCAGTTCTTC,CASSYRMAGSSYNEQFF
TRBJ1-6,-,medium-sized,TRBV7-2,TGTGCCAGCAGCACAATGACGGGTTATAATTCACCCCTCCACTTT,CASSTMTGYNSPLHF
TRBJ2-7,TRBD1,many,TRBV7-3,TGTGCCAGCAGCTTAGGCGGACAGGGAGGCTACGAGCAGTACTTC,CASSLGGQGGYEQYF
TRBJ2-7,TRBD2,medium-sized,TRBV20-1,TGCAGTGCTAGCGGGAGGCACTCCTACGAGCAGTACTTC,CSASGRHSYEQYF
TRBJ2-1,-,-,TRBV11-2,TGTGCCAGCAGCTTAGTGGCGGACCCATACAATGAGCAGTTCTTC,CASSLVADPYNEQFF
TRBJ2-5,-,medium-sized,TRBV20-1,TGCAGTGCTCCGCTCGGGGGACCCCAAGAGACCCAGTACTTC,CSAPLGGPQETQYF
TRBJ2-3,TRBD2,many,TRBV7-6,TGTGCCAGCAGCCCGCTAGCGGGCCGCACAGATACGCAGTATTTT,CASSPLAGRTDTQYF
TRBJ2-2,TRBD1,many,TRBV6-6,TGTGCCAGCAGTTTCGCACGGACAGGTTCGAACACCGGGGAGCTGTTTTTT,CASSFARTGSNTGELFF
TRBJ1-6,-,few,TRBV4-3,TGCGCCAGCAGCCACTCCAATGGTCGGACAGAGAATTCACCCCTCCACTTT,CASSHSNGRTENSPLHF
TRBJ1-5,-,many,TRBV6-6,TGTGCCAGCAGTTACTCGAGTAAGGGGAACAATCAGCCCCAGCATTTT,CASSYSSKGNNQPQHF
TRBJ2-7,TRBD1,medium-sized,TRBV15,TGTGCCACCACTCCAAGGGGGGGACAGGGTTACTACGAGCAGTACTTC,CATTPRGGQGYYEQYF
TRBJ2-5,TRBD1,medium-sized,TRBV27,TGTGCCAGCAGGACAGGGTGGACTCAAGAGACCCAGTACTTC,CASRTGWTQETQYF
TRBJ1-5,-,medium-sized,TRBV19,TGTGCCAGTACCCCTGGGGGGGGGAGAGATAGCAATCAGCCCCAGCATTTT,CASTPGGGRDSNQPQHF
TRBJ2-1,TRBD2,-,TRBV11-2,TGTGCCAGCAGCTATTCGGGCGGGAGTTGGACCTACAATGAGCAGTTCTTC,CASSYSGGSWTYNEQFF
TRBJ2-7,-,medium-sized,TRBV11-2,TGTGCCAGCAGCCCCCGGGACGTCCCCTACGAGCAGTACTTC,CASSPRDVPYEQYF
TRBJ1-6,-,medium-sized,TRBV14,TGTGCCAGCAGAGGACTGAGCAATTCACCCCTCCACTTT,CASRGLSNSPLHF
TRBJ2-7,-,many,TRBV6-5,TGTGCCAGCAGTTACTCTGCCCGGGACTCAGGGACCTACGAGCAGTACTTC,CASSYSARDSGTYEQYF
TRBJ2-3,TRBD1,medium-sized,TRBV7-9,TGTGCCAGCAGCCTGACAGGGGTTCGAGATACGCAGTATTTT,CASSLTGVRDTQYF
TRBJ2-3,TRBD2,medium-sized,TRBV19,TGTGCCAGTAGTACCGAGCGGGGGAGCACAGATACGCAGTATTTT,CASSTERGSTDTQYF
TRBJ2-4,-,medium-sized,TRBV6-7,TGTGCCAGCAGTTACGTGAGGACACTAGCCAAAAACATTCAGTACTTC,CASSYVRTLAKNIQYF
TRBJ2-7,TRBD1,medium-sized,TRBV13,TGTGCCAGCAGCTCACCGGGACAGGCTGCCTACGAGCAGTACTTC,CASSSPGQAAYEQYF
TRBJ1-2,-,medium-sized,TRBV29-1,TGCAGCGCTGAGTACTTCTATGGCTACACCTTC,CSAEYFYGYTF
TRBJ2-3,-,medium-sized,TRBV3-1,TGTGCCAGCAGCGCGGGGCCAGATACGCAGTATTTT,CASSAGPDTQYF
TRBJ2-2,TRBD1,-,TRBV2,TGTGCCAGCAGTGGGGACAGTTGGAAGCTGTTTTTT,CASSGDSWKLFF
TRBJ2-5,-,once,TRBV5-1,TGCGCCAGCAGCCTCGGACAGAGCCAAGAGACCCAGTACTTC,CASSLGQSQETQYF
TRBJ2-3,-,many,TRBV7-2,TGTGCCAGCAGCCCCGGGATTACTGCAGATACGCAGTATTTT,CASSPGITADTQYF